Listed here are 13 T cell receptor beta chains from one sample, sequenced in a study of CD8 T cells in ankylosing spondylitis. TCRdb redid the calling of the 5' RACE reads with MiXCR, one entry per CDR3 protein. The sample carries fewer than 250,000 distinct CDR3 sequences, roughly a tenth recorded once. The sequenced sample consisted of blood, either unsorted or a sorted T cell fraction (not recorded which). Every receptor here comes from a male donor with ankylosing spondylitis or in good health (not recorded which).

This clonotype was counted at least ten times. CDR3: CAISRSSTTTSGADTQYF. The CDR3 DNA sequence: TGTGCCATCAGTCGATCTTCCACTACTACCTCAGGGGCAGATACGCAGTATTTT. The chain couples TRBV10-3 to TRBJ2-3; D perhaps matches TRBD1 (6 bases). This CDR3 contains 18 residues. With 5 bases removed from V and 4 bases from J, the gap between germline ends came to 25 bases. Germline V gives CDR1 ENHRY, CDR2 SYGVKD.

This clonotype was counted a few times. The V and J genes are TRBV25-1 and TRBJ2-1; the D gene is possibly TRBD2 (5 bases). The ends were cut back, 2 bases at V and 6 bases at J, with 8 bases in the middle. CDR3 length: 13 residues. The germline V gene encodes CDR1 MGHDK and CDR2 SYGVNS. The CDR3 nucleotides read TGTGCCAGCAGTGAAGTGGGAGTCAATGAGCAGTTCTTC. It specifies CASSEVGVNEQFF.

In its sample, this clonotype was seen many times. V gene TRBV7-7 combines with J gene TRBJ2-5, with 7 bases matching TRBD1. The CDR3 is 15 amino acids. Losses at the gene ends were 4 bases for V and 4 bases for J; bases not matched to a gene: 9. From germline, CDR1 is SSHAT and CDR2 FNYEAQ (reference sequence). CDR3 sequence: CASSSQTGFGETQYF. For the CDR3, the DNA is TGTGCCAGCAGCTCCCAGACAGGGTTTGGAGAGACCCAGTACTTC.

Ten or more counts support this clonotype. The chain joins TRBV5-1 to TRBJ2-7; 10 bases are shared with TRBD1. The CDR3 is 16 residues long. The germline gives CDR1 SGHRS, CDR2 YFSETQ. Trimming cost V 1 base and J 0 bases; bases outside gene matches: 4. The CDR3 coding sequence is TGCGCCAGCAGCTTGCCGGGACAGGGGAACTCCTACGAGCAGTACTTC. Translated: CASSLPGQGNSYEQYF.

This clonotype was seen more than once but under ten times. V usage is TRBV10-2 and J usage is TRBJ2-7; D is unresolved. Germline V gene sequence: CDR1 WSHSY, CDR2 SAAADI. Trimming stripped 4 bases from V and 5 bases from J, with 6 bases between. This CDR3 contains 11 residues. DNA for the CDR3: TGCGCCAGCAGTGGAGTTAACGAGCAGTACTTC. This codes for CASSGVNEQYF.

A remark on this clonotype: A much more abundant neighbour one base away suggests this may be a read error. This chain uses TRBV2 with TRBJ2-7; the D gene is possibly TRBD1 (6 bases). The J call may not be correct, given that the DNA end is closer to TRBJ2-1. The CDR3 contains 12 residues. In germline, CDR1 is SNHLY, CDR2 FYNNEI. CDR3 in amino acids: CASGQSPSEQFF. The CDR3 DNA reads TGTGCCAGCGGACAGAGTCCTAGCGAGCAGTTCTTC.

This clonotype was counted ten times or more. V usage is TRBV9 and J usage is TRBJ2-7, with D perhaps matching TRBD1 or TRBD2 (6 bases each). In germline, CDR1 is SGDLS, CDR2 YYNGEE. This CDR3 spans 16 amino acids. V was trimmed by 3 bases and J by 0 bases, leaving 16 bases between them. CDR3 nucleotide sequence: TGTGCCAGCAGCGCCTCGGAGGGGGAGCCCTCCTACGAGCAGTACTTC. Residues: CASSASEGEPSYEQYF.

The sample holds many counts of this clonotype. Compared with germline, one end of the junction differs, possibly owing to a read error. The chain uses TRBV12-3 or TRBV12-4 and TRBJ1-6; tentative D call: TRBD1 (5 bases). This CDR3 spans 14 amino acids. CDR3 region: CASTGGDYSSPLHF. CDR3 bases: TGTGCCAGCACGGGGGGGGATTATAGTTCACCCCTCCACTTT.

This clonotype was counted at least ten times. The CDR3 is CATANRGPEQYF. The DNA for the CDR3 is TGTGCCACCGCTAACAGGGGACCCGAGCAGTACTTC. This chain uses TRBV10-3 with TRBJ2-7; 7 nucleotides align to TRBD1. Germline V gene sequence: CDR1 ENHRY, CDR2 SYGVKD. V was pared by 10 bases and J by 6 bases, with 9 bases of the junction left unmatched. This CDR3 is 12 amino acids long.

This clonotype was detected ten times or more. This chain links TRBV10-3 with TRBJ2-3, with a tentative D call TRBD1 (6 bases). Germline V gives CDR1 ENHRY, CDR2 SYGVKD. CDR3 length equals 14 residues. Trimming removed 5 bases from V and 2 bases from J, with 11 bases in between. Written as DNA, the CDR3 is TGTGCCATCAGTCCTTTGGGGGCCACAGATACGCAGTATTTT. It specifies CAISPLGATDTQYF.

This clonotype was recorded at least ten times. V gene TRBV5-5 combines with J gene TRBJ1-2; D perhaps matches TRBD1 (6 bases). CDR1 and CDR2 (germline): SGHKS, YYEKEE (reference sequence). The CDR3 runs 17 residues. V was shortened by 1 base and J by 2 bases, with 18 bases between the two germline ends. The chain's CDR3 is CASSLSGQIDLNYGYTF. The CDR3, as DNA: TGTGCCAGCAGCTTGTCCGGACAGATCGATTTGAACTATGGCTACACCTTC. Full variable domain (remainder filled in from reference TRBV5-5 and TRBJ1-2): DAGVTQSPTHLIKTRGQQVTLRCSPISGHKSVSWYQQVLGQGPQFIFQYYEKEERGRGNFPDRFSARQFPNYSSELNVNALLLGDSALYLCASSLSGQIDLNYGYTFGSGTRLTVV.

This clonotype was recorded many times. J is TRBJ2-1 and V is TRBV5-1; D is possibly TRBD1 (5 bases). The V and J ends lost 0 bases and 5 bases respectively, with 12 bases between them. The CDR3 has 15 residues. Germline V gene data show CDR1 as SGHRS and CDR2 as YFSETQ. The CDR3 DNA reads TGCGCCAGCAGCTTGGCCTCTCAGGGCAACAATGAGCAGTTCTTC. Translating gives CASSLASQGNNEQFF. The whole variable domain, filled in from reference TRBV5-1 and TRBJ2-1, reads KAGVTQTPRYLIKTRGQQVTLSCSPISGHRSVSWYQQTPGQGLQFLFEYFSETQRNKGNFPGRFSGRQFSNSRSEMNVSTLELGDSALYLCASSLASQGNNEQFFGPGTRLTVL.

This clonotype has a count of ten or more. This chain joins TRBV6-1 and TRBJ1-5; 9 bases line up with TRBD1. This CDR3 has 14 amino acids. V lost 6 bases to trimming and J lost 0 bases; unmatched junction nucleotides: 0. Germline V gene sequence: CDR1 MNHNS, CDR2 SASEGT. The CDR3, as DNA: TGTGCCAGCAGGGGACAGGGTAGCAATCAGCCCCAGCATTTT. As protein: CASRGQGSNQPQHF.